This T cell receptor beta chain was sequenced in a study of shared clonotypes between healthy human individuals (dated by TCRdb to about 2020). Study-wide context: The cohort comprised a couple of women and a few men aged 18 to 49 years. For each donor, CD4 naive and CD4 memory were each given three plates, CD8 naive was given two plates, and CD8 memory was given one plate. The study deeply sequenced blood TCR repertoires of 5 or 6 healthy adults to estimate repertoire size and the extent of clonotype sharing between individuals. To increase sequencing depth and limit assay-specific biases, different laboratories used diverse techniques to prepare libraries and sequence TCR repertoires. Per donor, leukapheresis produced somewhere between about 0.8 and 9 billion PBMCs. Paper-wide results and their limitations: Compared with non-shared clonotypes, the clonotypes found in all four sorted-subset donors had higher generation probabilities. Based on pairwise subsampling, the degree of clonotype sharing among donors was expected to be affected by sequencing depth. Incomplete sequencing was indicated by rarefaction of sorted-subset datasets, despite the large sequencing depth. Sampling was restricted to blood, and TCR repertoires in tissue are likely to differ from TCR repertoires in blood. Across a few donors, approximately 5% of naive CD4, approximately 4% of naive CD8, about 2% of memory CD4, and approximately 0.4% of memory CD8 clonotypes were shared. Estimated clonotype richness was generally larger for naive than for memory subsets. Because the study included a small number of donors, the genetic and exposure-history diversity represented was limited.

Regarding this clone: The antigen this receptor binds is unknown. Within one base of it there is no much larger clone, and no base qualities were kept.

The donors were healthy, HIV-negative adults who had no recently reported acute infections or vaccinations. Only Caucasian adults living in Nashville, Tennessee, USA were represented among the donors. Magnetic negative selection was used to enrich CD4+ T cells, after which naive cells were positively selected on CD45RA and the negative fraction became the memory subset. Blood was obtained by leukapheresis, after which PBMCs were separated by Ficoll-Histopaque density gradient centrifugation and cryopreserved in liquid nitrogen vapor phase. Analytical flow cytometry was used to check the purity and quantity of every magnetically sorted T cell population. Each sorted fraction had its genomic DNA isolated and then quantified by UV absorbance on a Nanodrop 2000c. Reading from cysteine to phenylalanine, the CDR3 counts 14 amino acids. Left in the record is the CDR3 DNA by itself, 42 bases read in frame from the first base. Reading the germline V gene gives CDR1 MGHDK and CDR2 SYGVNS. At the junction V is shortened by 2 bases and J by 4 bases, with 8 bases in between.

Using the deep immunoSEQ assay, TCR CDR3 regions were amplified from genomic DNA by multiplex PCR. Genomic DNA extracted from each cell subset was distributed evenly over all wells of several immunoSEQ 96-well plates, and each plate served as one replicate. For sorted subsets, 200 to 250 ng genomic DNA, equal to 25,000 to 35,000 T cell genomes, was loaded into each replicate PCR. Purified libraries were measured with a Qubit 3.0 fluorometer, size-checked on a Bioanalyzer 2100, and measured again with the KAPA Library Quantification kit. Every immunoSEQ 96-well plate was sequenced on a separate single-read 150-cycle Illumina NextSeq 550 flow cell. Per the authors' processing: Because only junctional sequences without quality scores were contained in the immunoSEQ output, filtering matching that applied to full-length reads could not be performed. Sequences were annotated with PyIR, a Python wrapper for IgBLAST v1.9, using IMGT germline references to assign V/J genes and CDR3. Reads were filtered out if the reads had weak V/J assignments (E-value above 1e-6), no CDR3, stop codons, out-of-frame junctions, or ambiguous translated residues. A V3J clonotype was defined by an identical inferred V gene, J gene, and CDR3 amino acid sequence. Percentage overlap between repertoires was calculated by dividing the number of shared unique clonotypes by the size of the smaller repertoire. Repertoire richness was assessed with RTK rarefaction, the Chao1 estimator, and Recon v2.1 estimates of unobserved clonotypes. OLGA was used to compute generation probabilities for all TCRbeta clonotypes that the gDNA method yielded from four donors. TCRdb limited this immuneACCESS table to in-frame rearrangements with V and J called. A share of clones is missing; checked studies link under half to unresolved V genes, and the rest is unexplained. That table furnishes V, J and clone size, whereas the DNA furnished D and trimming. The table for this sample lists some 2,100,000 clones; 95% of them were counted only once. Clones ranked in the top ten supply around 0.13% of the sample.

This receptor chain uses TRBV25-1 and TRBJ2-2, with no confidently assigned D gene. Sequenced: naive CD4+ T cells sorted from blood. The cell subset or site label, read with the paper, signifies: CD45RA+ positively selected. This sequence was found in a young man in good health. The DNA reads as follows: TGTGCCAGCAGTGAAGAGTTGGGCACCGGGGAGCTGTTTTTT. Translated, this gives CASSEELGTGELFF.